The T cell receptor (beta chain) described here comes from a study of T cells in tuberculosis. Study at large: This South African cohort compared adolescents with or without latent tuberculosis against adults with active tuberculosis.

Concerning this clone: Its matching antigen is unknown.

Regarding the study as a whole: Active tuberculosis patients had shorter CDR3-alpha; the beta difference was nonsignificant. Active tuberculosis TCR-alpha repertoires lay closer to GMM-specific TCRs than IGRA-negative controls, suggesting clonal expansion. A GMM-specific repertoire classifier reached 80% to 90% accuracy, AUROC approximately 0.9.

Here immunoSEQ multiplex PCR was the method, and the copy in TCRdb shows in-frame clones only, minus some. The profile shows 30,000 to 45,000 clones, approximately 94% of them singletons. The sequencing sample was made of PBMCs. The origin of this receptor is a donor between 10 and 29 years old with latent tuberculosis or without tuberculosis infection. Some clones in this sample may be carry-over from other donors' samples.

The CDR3 region is CASSLQGQGMTYNEQFF. The CDR3 DNA is TGTGCCAGCAGCTTACAGGGACAGGGGATGACCTACAATGAGCAGTTCTTC. The chain joins TRBV7-3 to TRBJ2-1; 10 positions agree with TRBD1. This CDR3 region has 17 residues. The junction had 6 bases not matched to a gene; V was cut back by 2 bases and J by 2 bases. The germline CDR1 and CDR2 sequences are SGHTA and FQGTGA.